This TCR beta chain appears in the sequencing data of a study of blood T cells in healthy people across ages. Points on this clonotype: Its antigen is undetermined. One end of the junction varies from germline; a read error may be responsible.

This CDR3 spans 14 amino acids. Germline-derived CDR1 and CDR2 are SGHRS and YFSETQ. Through a sample-barcoded 5' primer and a J-beta primer mix, a second PCR was run for about 7 to 12 cycles. Each CDR3 protein is one row after TCRdb ran MiXCR on the 5' RACE reads. The sample lists fewer than 900,000 distinct CDR3 sequences; 30% to 45% were seen once. Each donor was a healthy Caucasian individual from Russia, aged about 6 to 95. Study findings and constraints: The study found more naive CD4+ cells and higher diversity in long-lived than aged donors.

Sequencing was performed on blood. The chain links TRBV5-1 to TRBJ1-2, with D possibly being TRBD1 (5 bases). The TCR sequence derives from a man aged 18 to 30 in good health. The CDR3 DNA is TGCGCCAGCAGCGCTAGGGGAGATAACTATGGCTGCACCTTC. Residues: CASSARGDNYGCTF.